This T cell receptor (beta chain) emerged from a study of cytomegalovirus exposure and HLA in healthy donors. This CDR3 contains 15 residues. From germline, CDR1 is LNHDA and CDR2 SQIVND (reference sequence). V lost 2 bases to trimming and J lost 0 bases; unmatched junction nucleotides: 4. The PCR made use of 60 Vbeta and 13 Jbeta primers. TCRdb's table, derived via immunoSEQ multiplex PCR, lists solely in-frame clones and lacks some. The data contain approximately 120,000 clones, about 86% of them singletons. Overall study findings and caveats: It was reported in a later analysis that an Asian-associated ancestry cluster showed fewer N-insertions than the roughly 620-donor mean. The listing of 160 or so TCR beta chains classed them as cytomegalovirus-associated. Most CMV-associated TCR beta chains appeared HLA-restricted in a later analysis.

Details on this clone: Its matching antigen is unknown.

Sequenced: PBMCs. This receptor was identified in a woman in her 30s in good health and CMV-seronegative. The chain employs TRBV19 and TRBJ2-7, with 7 bases aligning to TRBD2. In DNA form, the CDR3 reads TGTGCCAGTAGTATAAGCGGGACTATCTCCTACGAGCAGTACTTC. Translating gives CASSISGTISYEQYF.